The rows below give T cell receptor beta chains drawn from one sample of a study of blood T cell repertoires in COVID-19. Only in-frame clones appear in the TCRdb table, and some are missing; sequencing was by immunoSEQ multiplex PCR. The sample includes 90,000 to 130,000 clones, approximately 90% of them seen just once. Source material: peripheral blood. Receptors were obtained from a woman between 50 and 59 years old with acute or convalescent COVID-19. Each CDR3 is given with its conserved first and last residue. The D gene is left open where the match is weak. A clone size is listed for some rows: how often the clone was seen (once, few, many), or a class if it is expanded.

j_call v_call d_call clone_size cdr3_nt cdr3_aa
TRBJ1-1 TRBV4-2 NA once TGTGCCAGCAGCCAAGAGAGATACACTGAAGCTTTCTTT CASSQERYTEAFF
TRBJ1-1 TRBV10-3 NA NA TGTGCCATCAGTGATGGTCCCGCAGGGAACACTGAAGCTTTCTTT CAISDGPAGNTEAFF
TRBJ2-7 TRBV16 NA NA TGTGCCAGCGGATCCACAGGGAGCTACGAGCAGTACTTC CASGSTGSYEQYF
TRBJ1-1 TRBV10-3 TRBD1 NA TGTGCCATCAGCCGGGACAGCAGTGAAGCTTTCTTT CAISRDSSEAFF
TRBJ2-2 TRBV10-2 NA NA TGCGCCAGCAGTGCGGACAGATTCTCGAACACCGGGGAGCTGTTTTTT CASSADRFSNTGELFF
TRBJ2-7 TRBV18 NA NA TGTGCCAGCTCACCACCGTTCAGGGGTTCCTACGAGCAGTACTTC CASSPPFRGSYEQYF
TRBJ2-5 TRBV6-6 TRBD2 once TGTGCCAGCAGTCCTCGACTAGCGGGAGAGACCCAGTACTTC CASSPRLAGETQYF
TRBJ2-1 TRBV2 TRBD2 NA TGTGCCAGCAGTGCGGCTAGCGGGAGGAACAATGAGCAGTTCTTC CASSAASGRNNEQFF
TRBJ1-5 TRBV5-6 NA NA TGTGCCAGCAGCTTGGGAGCAGGTAGCAATCAGCCCCAGCATTTT CASSLGAGSNQPQHF
TRBJ2-7 TRBV28 TRBD2 NA TGTGCAACTGGGAGGGTCGGGGCCTACGAGCAGTACTTC CATGRVGAYEQYF
TRBJ2-7 TRBV10-2 NA NA TGCGCCAGCAGTGAACGGGACTACGAGCAGTACTTC CASSERDYEQYF
TRBJ2-5 TRBV7-7 TRBD1 NA TGTGCCAGCAGCTCCGGGACAGGAGCAGAGACCCAGTACTTC CASSSGTGAETQYF
TRBJ1-2 TRBV28 TRBD1 NA TGTGCCAGCAGTTTACCACGGACAGGGAATGGCTACACCTTC CASSLPRTGNGYTF
TRBJ2-5 TRBV6-5 NA NA TGTGCCAGCAGTTACCGGGACAACCTCCCGGGGACCCAGTACTTC CASSYRDNLPGTQYF
TRBJ1-2 TRBV5-6 NA once TGTGCCAGCAGCTTTCTGGGTGCAGGGTATGGCTACACCTTC CASSFLGAGYGYTF
TRBJ2-3 TRBV18 NA NA TGTGCCAGCTCACCAAGAGGGCCAGATACGCAGTATTTT CASSPRGPDTQYF
TRBJ1-6 TRBV30 NA NA TGTGCCTGGAGTTTAACAGTTGAGTCACCCCTCCACTTT CAWSLTVESPLHF